These 15 T cell receptor beta chains share one sample of origin, sequenced in a study of identical twins. MiXCR, run by TCRdb on the 5' RACE reads, gives a single entry per CDR3 protein. The data contain about 250,000 distinct CDR3 sequences, 6% to 8% of them singletons. These data were also reused for a study on yellow fever vaccine responses in identical twins.

The sequenced sample consisted of CD8+ T cells sorted from blood. The receptor source for this set is a woman aged 18-29 years in good health.

The gene calls are TRBV10-2 and TRBJ1-1; D gene ambiguous. Trimming left V 0 bases short and J 5 bases short, with 10 bases between. CDR3 size: 14 residues. The germline V gene has CDR1 WSHSY and CDR2 SAAADI. CDR3 amino acids: CASSESWLGTEAFF. The CDR3 DNA reads as TGCGCCAGCAGTGAGTCCTGGCTTGGGACTGAAGCTTTCTTT.

This clonotype has a count of ten or more. The chain employs TRBV20-1 and TRBJ2-1; 10 bases line up with TRBD1. V shed 3 bases, J shed 2 bases, and the junction held 13 bases outside the gene matches. The CDR3 totals 18 residues. Germline V gene data show CDR1 as DFQATT and CDR2 as SNEGSKA (reference sequence). The CDR3 loop reads CSASRGQGTHLAYNEQFF. The CDR3 DNA sequence: TGCAGTGCTAGTCGGGGACAGGGGACCCATTTGGCCTACAATGAGCAGTTCTTC.

This clonotype showed up many times. The chain carries TRBV12-3 or TRBV12-4 and TRBJ2-3; D is possibly TRBD1 (5 bases). The V end lost 4 bases, the J end lost 2 bases, and 25 bases lay between the germline ends. The CDR3 runs 19 residues. In DNA, the CDR3 is TGTGCCAGCAGTTGCCCATACCCTAACACAGGTACAAACACAGATACGCAGTATTTT. This encodes CASSCPYPNTGTNTDTQYF.

This clonotype was found a few times. The J gene is TRBJ2-7, the V gene TRBV9; D uncertain. CDR3 length: 14 residues. CDR1 and CDR2 (germline): SGDLS, YYNGEE. Trimming removed 0 bases from V and 0 bases from J, with 7 bases in between. Here the CDR3 reads CASSVEESSYEQYF. As DNA, the CDR3 is TGTGCCAGCAGCGTAGAGGAAAGCTCCTACGAGCAGTACTTC.

For the CDR3, the DNA is TGTGCCACCAGCAGACGGCGACAGGGACGGGCCGGGGAGCTGTTTTTT. Translated, it gives CATSRRRQGRAGELFF. This chain connects TRBV15 to TRBJ2-2; TRBD1 matches at 7 bases. The CDR3 is 16 amino acids. Germline assignment: CDR1 LNHNV and CDR2 YYDKDF (reference sequence). Trimming at V came to 2 bases and at J to 6 bases, leaving 9 bases not matched to a gene. Variable domain in full (rest from reference TRBV15 and TRBJ2-2): DAMVIQNPRYQVTQFGKPVTLSCSQTLNHNVMYWYQQKSSQAPKLLFHYYDKDFNNEADTPDNFQSRRPNTSFCFLDIRSPGLGDTAMYLCATSRRRQGRAGELFFGEGSRLTVL.

This chain links TRBV20-1 with TRBJ2-7; tentative D call: TRBD1 (5 bases). V lost 2 bases and J 3 bases, leaving 8 bases between the germline ends. CDR1 is DFQATT, CDR2 SNEGSKA, per germline (reference sequence). The CDR3 runs 12 residues. This CDR3 is CSARYDSYEQYV. In DNA, the CDR3 is TGCAGTGCTAGATACGACAGCTACGAGCAGTACGTC.

This chain connects TRBV6-5 to TRBJ2-2; weak D call: TRBD2 (6 bases). The CDR3 spans 15 residues. Trimming took 2 bases from V and 2 from J, leaving 9 bases between them. In germline, CDR1 is MNHEY, CDR2 SVGAGI. The CDR3 protein is CASSYGTENTGELFF. CDR3 DNA sequence: TGTGCCAGCAGTTACGGGACTGAAAACACCGGGGAGCTGTTTTTT.

There are many counts of this clonotype. V gene TRBV5-1 combines with J gene TRBJ2-3, with TRBD2 identical over 7 bases. The CDR3 runs to 15 residues. The germline gives CDR1 SGHRS, CDR2 YFSETQ. V dropped 4 bases and J dropped 2; count of bases not matched to a gene: 7. The CDR3 DNA follows: TGCGCCAGCAGCCCAGAGCGGGGTTCCACAGATACGCAGTATTTT. Protein product: CASSPERGSTDTQYF.

There are many counts of this clonotype. The chain is built from TRBV27 and TRBJ2-5; D may be TRBD1 (5 bases). Germline-derived CDR1 and CDR2 are MNHEY and SMNVEV (reference sequence). Trimming took 2 bases from V and 5 from J, leaving 12 bases between them. The CDR3 contains 14 residues. The CDR3 DNA is TGTGCCAGCAGTTTAGGTGGGGCCCGGGAGACCCAGTACTTC. Protein sequence: CASSLGGARETQYF.

The V and J genes are TRBV7-2 and TRBJ2-7; D perhaps matches TRBD1 (6 bases). Per germline, CDR1 SGHTA and CDR2 FQGNSA. The V and J ends lost 5 bases and 3 bases respectively, with 14 bases between them. The CDR3 has 14 residues. The CDR3 DNA sequence: TGTGCCAGCAGCCCCCCCGGGACACTCTACGAGCAGTACGTC. Its protein is CASSPPGTLYEQYV.

This rearrangement joins TRBV7-9 to TRBJ2-3, with 9 bases lining up with TRBD1. Germline V lookup: CDR1 SEHNR, CDR2 FQNEAQ (reference sequence). V shed 5 bases and J 6 bases; nucleotides not matched to a gene: 9. CDR3 length equals 15 residues. The CDR3, as DNA: TGTGCCAGCAGCGCGACAGGGGGAGTCTCCGATACGCAGTATTTT. Encoded protein: CASSATGGVSDTQYF.

This clonotype showed up just a few times. The V and J genes are TRBV14 and TRBJ2-7, with a tentative D call TRBD2 (5 bases). V lost 5 bases to trimming and J lost 0 bases, with 8 bases between them. Germline assignment: CDR1 SGHDN and CDR2 FVKESK. This CDR3 has 13 amino acids. The chain's CDR3 is CASSAGNSYEQYF. CDR3 nucleotide sequence: TGTGCCAGCAGCGCCGGGAACTCCTACGAGCAGTACTTC. Together with reference TRBV14 and TRBJ2-7, the CDR3 gives the full variable domain: EAGVTQFPSHSVIEKGQTVTLRCDPISGHDNLYWYRRVMGKEIKFLLHFVKESKQDESGMPNNRFLAERTGGTYSTLKVQPAELEDSGVYFCASSAGNSYEQYFGPGTRLTVT.

The chain links TRBV10-3 to TRBJ2-1; D possibly corresponds to TRBD2 (6 bases). Germline CDR1 reads ENHRY; CDR2 reads SYGVKD. This CDR3 is 14 amino acids long. V was trimmed by 4 bases and J by 1 base, leaving 8 bases between them. CDR3 region: CAISGSGSYNEQFF. The CDR3 region has the DNA TGTGCCATCAGTGGTAGCGGTTCCTACAATGAGCAGTTCTTC.

This clonotype was recorded a few times. The chain links TRBV5-6 to TRBJ2-1, with 9 bases that match TRBD1. The germline CDR1 and CDR2 sequences are SGHDT and YYEEEE. CDR3 size: 15 residues. V was pared by 4 bases and J by 6 bases, with 8 bases of the junction left unmatched. CDR3 sequence (DNA): TGTGCCAGCAGCCCACAGGGGGCGGCCTCCAATGAGCAGTTCTTC. Amino acids: CASSPQGAASNEQFF.

The rearrangement joins TRBV29-1 to TRBJ2-7, with 7 bases that match TRBD1. V shed 4 bases and J 3 bases; nucleotides not matched to a gene: 6. In germline, CDR1 is SQVTM, CDR2 ANQGSEA. The CDR3 loop spans 13 amino acids. The CDR3 DNA reads as TGCAGCGTTGCTACAGGGGAAGACTACGAGCAGTACTTC. This sequence encodes CSVATGEDYEQYF.